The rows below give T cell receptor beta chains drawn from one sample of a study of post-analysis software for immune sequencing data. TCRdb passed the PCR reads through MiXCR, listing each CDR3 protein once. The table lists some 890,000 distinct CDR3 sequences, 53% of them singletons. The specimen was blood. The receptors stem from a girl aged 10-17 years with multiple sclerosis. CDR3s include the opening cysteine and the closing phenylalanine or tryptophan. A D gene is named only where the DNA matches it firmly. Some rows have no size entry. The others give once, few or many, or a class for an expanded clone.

TGCAGCGTTACGTCGGGCTATGGCTACACCTTC	CSVTSGYGYTF	.	TRBJ1-2	TRBV29-1	11	.
TGTGCCAGCAGTTACTCGAGTGACAGGTCGTACAATGAGCAGTACTTC	CASSYSSDRSYNEQYF	.	TRBJ2-5	TRBV6-2/TRBV6-3	16	.
TGTGCCAGCAGCCAAGAGGTAGCGGGCCTACCCGGGACCCAGTACTTC	CASSQEVAGLPGTQYF	.	TRBJ2-5	TRBV3-1	16	TRBD2
TGTGCCAGCAGCTCCCGCACTCAGGCTGAAGCTTTCTTT	CASSSRTQAEAFF	.	TRBJ1-1	TRBV7-8	13	.
TGCAGCGTTGGTCTAGCGGCTAGGGAGCAGTTCTTC	CSVGLAAREQFF	.	TRBJ2-1	TRBV29-1	12	TRBD2
TGCAGCGTTGCAGACAGCGAGCGATGGGGTGAGCAGTTCTTC	CSVADSERWGEQFF	few	TRBJ2-1	TRBV29-1	14	.
TGTGCCAGCAGCCAAGGTTTATGGGATGCAGCGAGAGCCTACGAGCAGTACTTC	CASSQGLWDAARAYEQYF	.	TRBJ2-7	TRBV14	18	.
TGCAGCGTTGGCAGGGAGGGGGGCCGGGCAGATACGCAGTATTTT	CSVGREGGRADTQYF	.	TRBJ2-3	TRBV29-1	15	.
TGTGCCAGCAGCTCGGACAGGGGGCACTCACCCCTCCACTTT	CASSSDRGHSPLHF	.	TRBJ1-6	TRBV7-2	14	TRBD1
TGCAGCGTTGTGGGACAGGGTGATCAGCCCCAGCATTTT	CSVVGQGDQPQHF	.	TRBJ1-5	TRBV29-1	13	TRBD1